This T cell receptor (beta chain) is from a study of blood T cell repertoires in COVID-19. TCRdb's table, derived via immunoSEQ multiplex PCR, lists solely in-frame clones and lacks some. The sample lists over 250,000 clones, 70% to 90% occurring once. This clone was seen a handful of times. The clonotype originates from a woman aged 45-59 years with acute or convalescent COVID-19. The specimen was peripheral blood.

The CDR3 protein is CASSTPHRRGQFF. DNA for the CDR3: TGTGCCAGCAGCACGCCACACAGGCGGGGCCAGTTCTTC. V and J are TRBV28 and TRBJ2-1; weak D call: TRBD2 (6 bases). Germline V lookup: CDR1 MDHEN, CDR2 SYDVKM. The ends were cut back, 6 bases at V and 13 bases at J, with 19 bases in the middle. CDR3 length: 13 residues.